These T cell receptor beta chains were read from a single sample in a study of T-cell memory formation after mild COVID-19. TCRdb recomputed calls from the 5' RACE reads with MiXCR, one row per CDR3 protein. The sample lists 150,000 or so distinct CDR3 sequences; about 23% were seen once. The sample comprised PBMCs or a T cell subset sorted from them (not recorded which). The receptors were sampled from an adult woman who had mild COVID-19 (a few samples of this study predate the infection). Cell type and time point are not known. CDR3s include the opening cysteine and the closing phenylalanine or tryptophan. Each record gives: V gene, D gene, clone size, J gene, CDR3 protein, CDR3 DNA. A D gene is named only where the DNA matches it firmly. The size of a clone is reported for some rows only, either as once, few or many, or as a class for expanded clones.

>TRBV10-2|NA|few|TRBJ2-3
CASIAESTDTQYF
TGCGCCAGCATAGCGGAGAGCACAGATACGCAGTATTTT
>TRBV29-1|TRBD1|few|TRBJ2-1
CSVRTGSFVEQFF
TGCAGCGTTAGGACAGGGTCGTTCGTTGAGCAGTTCTTC
>TRBV30|NA|few|TRBJ2-7
CAWRAQGDEQYF
TGTGCCTGGAGGGCCCAGGGCGACGAGCAGTACTTC
>TRBV5-4|NA|many|TRBJ2-2
CASSRPAPGLTNTGELFF
TGTGCCAGCAGCCGTCCGGCTCCGGGACTCACGAACACCGGGGAGCTGTTTTTT
>TRBV7-6|TRBD2|few|TRBJ2-5
CASSQPAGTSGETQYF
TGTGCCAGCAGCCAACCCGCCGGGACTAGCGGGGAGACCCAGTACTTC
>TRBV5-1|NA|few|TRBJ2-3
CASSLVTGAVDTQYF
TGCGCCAGCAGCTTGGTTACTGGCGCCGTAGATACGCAGTATTTT
>TRBV19|TRBD1|few|TRBJ1-1
CASSPGTGILTEAFF
TGTGCCAGTAGTCCCGGGACAGGGATTCTCACTGAAGCTTTCTTT
>TRBV7-2|TRBD2|few|TRBJ2-7
CASSFRLAGGGEQYF
TGTGCCAGCAGCTTTAGGCTAGCGGGAGGGGGCGAGCAGTACTTC
>TRBV7-9|TRBD2|few|TRBJ2-7
CASSLEASGGYEQYF
TGTGCCAGCAGCTTAGAAGCTAGCGGGGGCTACGAGCAGTACTTC
>TRBV12-3/TRBV12-4|NA|once|TRBJ1-1
CASSLDLGGTEAFF
TGTGCCAGCAGTTTAGACCTCGGAGGGACTGAAGCTTTCTTT
>TRBV2|NA|few|TRBJ2-1
CAERGARHNEQFF
TGTGCCGAACGCGGAGCCCGTCACAATGAGCAGTTCTTC
>TRBV9|TRBD1|once|TRBJ1-2
CASTWGQGVTYNYGYTF
TGTGCCAGCACTTGGGGACAGGGGGTTACCTACAACTATGGCTACACCTTC
>TRBV12-3/TRBV12-4|TRBD2|NA|TRBJ2-5
CASSFGLAEETQYF
TGTGCCAGCAGTTTCGGTCTAGCGGAAGAGACCCAGTACTTC
>TRBV4-3|NA|NA|TRBJ2-2
CASSHLSQPNTGELFF
TGCGCCAGCAGCCACCTAAGCCAGCCCAACACCGGGGAGCTGTTTTTT
>TRBV11-2|NA|once|TRBJ2-1
CASRSHLGESYNEQFF
TGTGCCAGCAGGTCTCACCTCGGGGAGTCGTACAATGAGCAGTTCTTC
>TRBV27|NA|NA|TRBJ2-3
CASSLRGSWTDTQYF
TGTGCCAGCAGTTTAAGGGGTTCTTGGACAGATACGCAGTATTTT
>TRBV9|NA|NA|TRBJ2-1
CASSVDGSIGEQFF
TGTGCCAGCAGCGTAGATGGATCGATCGGGGAGCAGTTCTTC
>TRBV7-2|NA|NA|TRBJ2-3
CASTLSPSDTQYF
TGTGCCAGCACCCTATCCCCGTCGGATACGCAGTATTTT
>TRBV20-1|NA|few|TRBJ2-5
CSARPPVAVLGETQYF
TGCAGTGCTAGACCTCCGGTAGCGGTCCTCGGGGAGACCCAGTACTTC
>TRBV4-1|TRBD1|NA|TRBJ2-4
CASSQERDRGYIQYF
TGCGCCAGCAGCCAAGAGCGGGACAGGGGGTACATTCAGTACTTC
>TRBV4-2|TRBD1|NA|TRBJ2-7
CASSQDHRDRVDEQYF
TGTGCCAGCAGCCAAGATCATCGAGACAGGGTCGACGAGCAGTACTTC
>TRBV7-9|TRBD2|NA|TRBJ2-5
CASRPGGQETQYF
TGTGCCAGCAGGCCCGGGGGGCAAGAGACCCAGTACTTC
>TRBV9|NA|few|TRBJ1-2
CASSVKGLGNYGYTF
TGTGCCAGCAGCGTCAAGGGTCTCGGAAACTATGGCTACACCTTC
>TRBV4-2|NA|NA|TRBJ2-7
CASSQEGAPAGSYEQYF
TGTGCCAGCAGCCAAGAGGGAGCCCCGGCTGGCTCCTACGAGCAGTACTTC
>TRBV9|NA|NA|TRBJ1-6
CASSSSSSLANSPLHF
TGTGCCAGCAGCTCCTCTTCATCCTTGGCTAATTCACCCCTCCACTTT
>TRBV6-2/TRBV6-3|TRBD2|few|TRBJ2-7
CASSYSIDPSGRVYEQYF
TGTGCCAGCAGTTACTCGATTGATCCTAGCGGGAGGGTCTACGAGCAGTACTTC
>TRBV4-1|NA|few|TRBJ2-5
CASSPKRGFGTQYF
TGCGCCAGCAGCCCGAAGAGGGGTTTCGGGACCCAGTACTTC
>TRBV21-1|NA|few|TRBJ1-1
CASSKMGETGVPEAFF
TGTGCCAGCAGCAAAATGGGAGAGACAGGGGTACCTGAAGCTTTCTTT
>TRBV7-6|NA|few|TRBJ1-1
CASSLATGPSTEAFF
TGTGCCAGCAGCTTAGCCACAGGGCCCTCCACTGAAGCTTTCTTT
>TRBV4-3|NA|few|TRBJ2-1
CASSQYWTEQFF
TGCGCCAGCAGCCAGTACTGGACTGAGCAGTTCTTC
>TRBV12-3/TRBV12-4|NA|NA|TRBJ2-7
CASSLHRSSYEQYF
TGTGCCAGCAGTCTTCACAGAAGCTCCTACGAGCAGTACTTC
>TRBV7-9|NA|NA|TRBJ2-5
CASSLERDRTDQSRETQYF
TGTGCCAGCAGCTTAGAGCGGGACAGGACTGACCAATCGCGGGAGACCCAGTACTTC
>TRBV7-9|NA|many|TRBJ1-1
CASSRPGSGRNTEAFF
TGTGCCAGCAGTCGCCCAGGGAGCGGAAGGAACACTGAAGCTTTCTTT
>TRBV20-1|NA|few|TRBJ2-7
CSASEFAENSYEQYF
TGCAGTGCTAGCGAATTTGCGGAGAACAGCTACGAGCAGTACTTC
>TRBV12-5|NA|few|TRBJ1-1
CASGLGGSTEAFF
TGTGCTAGTGGTTTGGGGGGTAGCACTGAAGCTTTCTTT